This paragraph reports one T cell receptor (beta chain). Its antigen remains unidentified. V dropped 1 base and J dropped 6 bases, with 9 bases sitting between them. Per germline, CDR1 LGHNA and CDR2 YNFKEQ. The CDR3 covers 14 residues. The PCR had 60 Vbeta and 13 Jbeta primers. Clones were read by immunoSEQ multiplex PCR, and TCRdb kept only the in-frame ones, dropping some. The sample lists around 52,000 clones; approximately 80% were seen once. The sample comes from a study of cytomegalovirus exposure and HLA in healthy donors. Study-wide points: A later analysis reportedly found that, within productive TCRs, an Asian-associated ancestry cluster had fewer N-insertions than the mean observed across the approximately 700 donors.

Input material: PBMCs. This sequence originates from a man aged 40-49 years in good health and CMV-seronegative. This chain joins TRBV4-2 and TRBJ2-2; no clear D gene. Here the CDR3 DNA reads TGTGCCAGCAGCCAAGTTAGCTCGGCCGGGGAGCTGTTTTTT. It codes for CASSQVSSAGELFF.